Included here is one T cell receptor beta chain sequence, with context. The sample originates from a study of blood T cell repertoires in COVID-19. Per the original data handling: Estimation of nucleated cell counts was performed using reference gene primer amplification. Data came from immunoSEQ multiplex PCR; TCRdb stores just in-frame clones and leaves some out. D and trimming were read from the DNA, whereas the V and J calls and clone size are those reported in that table. The sample carries about 130,000 clones, less than 90% recorded once. Across 24 US areas, participants ranged in age from roughly 18 to 95 years. Sequencing was done on a sample of PBMCs or T cells enriched from blood (not recorded which). This receptor was taken from a young man who had recovered from COVID-19.

DNA of the CDR3: TGTGCCAGCAGCTCGTGGAATAGCGAAGAGACCCAGTACTTC. Protein: CASSSWNSEETQYF. The V call is TRBV5-8, the J call TRBJ2-5, with D maybe TRBD2 (5 bases). V was trimmed by 3 bases and J by 3 bases, leaving 12 bases between them. This CDR3 spans 14 amino acids. CDR1 SGHTS and CDR2 YDEGEE come from the germline V gene.